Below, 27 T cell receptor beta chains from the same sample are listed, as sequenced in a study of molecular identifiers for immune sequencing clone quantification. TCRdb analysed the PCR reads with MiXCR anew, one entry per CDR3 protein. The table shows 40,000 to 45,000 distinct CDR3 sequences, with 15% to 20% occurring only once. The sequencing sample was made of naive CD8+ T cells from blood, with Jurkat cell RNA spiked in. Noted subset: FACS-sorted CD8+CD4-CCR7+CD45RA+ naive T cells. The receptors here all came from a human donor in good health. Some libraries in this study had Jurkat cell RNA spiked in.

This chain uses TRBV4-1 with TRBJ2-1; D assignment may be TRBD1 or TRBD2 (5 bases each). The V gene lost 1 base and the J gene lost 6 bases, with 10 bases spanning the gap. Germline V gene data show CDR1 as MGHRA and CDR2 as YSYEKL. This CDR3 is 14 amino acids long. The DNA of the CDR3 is TGCGCCAGCAGCCAAGCGGGACCCCTCAATGAGCAGTTCTTC. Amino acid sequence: CASSQAGPLNEQFF.

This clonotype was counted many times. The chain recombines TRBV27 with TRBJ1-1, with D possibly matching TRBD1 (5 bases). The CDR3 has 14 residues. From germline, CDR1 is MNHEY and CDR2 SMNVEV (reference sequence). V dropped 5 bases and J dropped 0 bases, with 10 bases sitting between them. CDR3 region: CASSLTAMNTEAFF. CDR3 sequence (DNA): TGTGCCAGCAGTCTGACAGCTATGAACACTGAAGCTTTCTTT.

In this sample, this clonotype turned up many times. The CDR3 nucleotides read TGTGCCAGCAGCTTAGATTCCAGACTCCAAGAGACCCAGTACTTC. Protein product: CASSLDSRLQETQYF. V and J are TRBV11-2 and TRBJ2-5; D gene uncertain. V was pared by 0 bases and J by 1 base, with 9 bases between. Germline loops: CDR1 SGHAT, CDR2 FQNNGV. The CDR3 has 15 residues. The full variable domain, its missing parts supplied by reference TRBV11-2 and TRBJ2-5, is EAGVAQSPRYKIIEKRQSVAFWCNPISGHATLYWYQQILGQGPKLLIQFQNNGVVDDSQLPKDRFSAERLKGVDSTLKIQPAKLEDSAVYLCASSLDSRLQETQYFGPGTRLLVL.

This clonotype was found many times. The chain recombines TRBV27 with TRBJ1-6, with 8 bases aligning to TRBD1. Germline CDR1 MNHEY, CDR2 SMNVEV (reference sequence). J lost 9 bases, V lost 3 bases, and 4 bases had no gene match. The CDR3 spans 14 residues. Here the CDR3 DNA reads TGTGCCAGCAGTTTCGGGACAGGCTCTTCACCCCTCCACTTT. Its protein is CASSFGTGSSPLHF.

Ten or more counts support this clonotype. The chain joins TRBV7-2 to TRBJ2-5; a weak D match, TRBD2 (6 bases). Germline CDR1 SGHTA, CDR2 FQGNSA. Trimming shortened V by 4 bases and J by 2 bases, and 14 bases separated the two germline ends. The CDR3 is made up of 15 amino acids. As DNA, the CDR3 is TGTGCCAGCAGCTCACCCCGGGACTCGCAAGAGACCCAGTACTTC. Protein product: CASSSPRDSQETQYF.

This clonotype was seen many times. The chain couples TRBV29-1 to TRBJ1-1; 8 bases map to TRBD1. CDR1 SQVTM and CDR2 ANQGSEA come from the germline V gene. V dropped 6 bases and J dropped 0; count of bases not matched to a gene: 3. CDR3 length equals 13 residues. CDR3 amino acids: CSVCRGLNTEAFF. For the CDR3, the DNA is TGCAGCGTCTGCAGGGGGCTGAACACTGAAGCTTTCTTT.

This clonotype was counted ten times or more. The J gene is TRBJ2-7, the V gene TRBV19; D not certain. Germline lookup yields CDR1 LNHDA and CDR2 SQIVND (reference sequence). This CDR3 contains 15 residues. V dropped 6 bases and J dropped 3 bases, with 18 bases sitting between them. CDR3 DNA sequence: TGTGCCAGTAGGGATAGGCCTAATGAGATCTACGAGCAGTACTTC. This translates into CASRDRPNEIYEQYF.

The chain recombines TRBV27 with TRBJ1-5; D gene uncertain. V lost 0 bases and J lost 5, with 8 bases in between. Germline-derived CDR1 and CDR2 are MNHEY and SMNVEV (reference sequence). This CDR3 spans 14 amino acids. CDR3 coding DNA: TGTGCCAGCAGTTTATCCGGGGTTTATCAGCCCCAGCATTTT. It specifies CASSLSGVYQPQHF.

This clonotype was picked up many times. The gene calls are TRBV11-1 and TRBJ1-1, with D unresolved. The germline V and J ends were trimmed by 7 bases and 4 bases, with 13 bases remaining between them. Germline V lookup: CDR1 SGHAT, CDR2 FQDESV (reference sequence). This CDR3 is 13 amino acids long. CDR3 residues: CASNHGTGTEAFF. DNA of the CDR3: TGTGCCAGCAATCACGGAACGGGCACTGAAGCTTTCTTT. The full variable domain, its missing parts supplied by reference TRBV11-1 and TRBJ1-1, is EAEVAQSPRYKITEKSQAVAFWCDPISGHATLYWYRQILGQGPELLVQFQDESVVDDSQLPKDRFSAERLKGVDSTLKIQPAELGDSAMYLCASNHGTGTEAFFGQGTRLTVV.

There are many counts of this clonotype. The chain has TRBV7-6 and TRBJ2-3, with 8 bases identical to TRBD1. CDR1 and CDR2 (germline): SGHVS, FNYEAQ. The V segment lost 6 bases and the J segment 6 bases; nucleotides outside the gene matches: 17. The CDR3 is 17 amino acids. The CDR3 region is CASRESFEDRVSDTQYF. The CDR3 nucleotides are TGTGCCAGCAGGGAGTCCTTCGAGGACAGGGTATCCGATACGCAGTATTTT.

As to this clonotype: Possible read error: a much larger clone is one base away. In DNA, the CDR3 is TGTGCCAGCAGTCACAACCCACTAAGCGGGAGTATAACAGATACGCAGTATTTT. Protein product: CASSHNPLSGSITDTQYF. The V gene is TRBV6-2 or TRBV6-3, the J gene TRBJ2-3; 8 nucleotides align to TRBD2. CDR3 length: 18 amino acids. CDR1 MNHEY and CDR2 SVGEGT come from the germline V gene. Trimming removed 5 bases from V and 3 bases from J; junction bases left unmatched: 16.

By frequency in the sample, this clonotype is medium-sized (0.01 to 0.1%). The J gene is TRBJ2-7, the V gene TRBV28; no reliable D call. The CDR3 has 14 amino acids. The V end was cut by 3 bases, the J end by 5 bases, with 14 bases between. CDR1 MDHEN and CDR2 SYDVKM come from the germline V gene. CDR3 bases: TGTGCCAGCAGTTTGGTCAACTCCCTGGACGAGCAGTACTTC. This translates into CASSLVNSLDEQYF.

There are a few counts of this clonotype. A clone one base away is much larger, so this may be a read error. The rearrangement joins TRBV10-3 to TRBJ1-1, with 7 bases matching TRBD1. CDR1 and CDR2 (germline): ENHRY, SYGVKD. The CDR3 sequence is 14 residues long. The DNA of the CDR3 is TGTGCCACCAGTCCCGAGACAGGGTACACTGGAGCTTTCTTT. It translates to CATSPETGYTGAFF.

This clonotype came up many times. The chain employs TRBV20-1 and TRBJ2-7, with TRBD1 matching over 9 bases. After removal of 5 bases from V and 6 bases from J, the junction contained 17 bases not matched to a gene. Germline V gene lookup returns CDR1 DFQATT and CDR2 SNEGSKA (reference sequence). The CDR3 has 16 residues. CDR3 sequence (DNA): TGCAGTGCTCTAAGCCGGGACAGGGCTATGGTCTCCGAGCAGTACTTC. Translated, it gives CSALSRDRAMVSEQYF.

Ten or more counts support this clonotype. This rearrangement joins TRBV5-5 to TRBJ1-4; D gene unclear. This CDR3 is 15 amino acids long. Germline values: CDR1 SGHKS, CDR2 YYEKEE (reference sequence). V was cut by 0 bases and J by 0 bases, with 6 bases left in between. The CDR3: CASSLEGTTNEKLFF. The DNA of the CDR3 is TGTGCCAGCAGCTTGGAGGGAACAACTAATGAAAAACTGTTTTTT.

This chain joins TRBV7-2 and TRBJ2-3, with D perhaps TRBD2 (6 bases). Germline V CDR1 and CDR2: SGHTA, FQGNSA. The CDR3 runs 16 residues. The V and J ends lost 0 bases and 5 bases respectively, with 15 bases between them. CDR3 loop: CASSLAPYGGIDTQYF. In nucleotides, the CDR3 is TGTGCCAGCAGCTTAGCCCCCTACGGCGGGATAGATACGCAGTATTTT.

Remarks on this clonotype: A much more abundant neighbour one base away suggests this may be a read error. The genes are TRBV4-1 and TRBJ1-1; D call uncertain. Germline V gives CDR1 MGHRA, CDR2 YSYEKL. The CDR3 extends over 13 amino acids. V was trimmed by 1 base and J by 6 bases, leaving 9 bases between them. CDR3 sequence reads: CASSQVGGAEAFF. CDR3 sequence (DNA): TGCGCCAGCAGCCAAGTTGGTGGCGCTGAAGCTTTCTTT.

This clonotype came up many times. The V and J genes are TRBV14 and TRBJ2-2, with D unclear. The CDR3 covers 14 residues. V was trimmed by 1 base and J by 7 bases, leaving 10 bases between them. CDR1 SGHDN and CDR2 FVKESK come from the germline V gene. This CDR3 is CASSQAPLHGELFF. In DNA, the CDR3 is TGTGCCAGCAGCCAAGCCCCTCTCCACGGGGAGCTGTTTTTT.

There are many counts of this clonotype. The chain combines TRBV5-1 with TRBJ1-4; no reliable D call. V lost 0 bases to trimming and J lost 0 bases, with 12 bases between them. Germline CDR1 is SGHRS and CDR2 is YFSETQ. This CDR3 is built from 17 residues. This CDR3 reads CASSLDALEATNEKLFF. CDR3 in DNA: TGCGCCAGCAGCTTGGATGCCCTTGAGGCAACTAATGAAAAACTGTTTTTT.

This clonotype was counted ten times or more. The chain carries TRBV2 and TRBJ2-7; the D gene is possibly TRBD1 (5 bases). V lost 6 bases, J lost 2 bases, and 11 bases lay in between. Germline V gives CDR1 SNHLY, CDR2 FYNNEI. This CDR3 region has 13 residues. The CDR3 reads CASRVQGTYEQYF. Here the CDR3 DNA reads TGTGCCAGCAGAGTCCAGGGAACCTACGAGCAGTACTTC.

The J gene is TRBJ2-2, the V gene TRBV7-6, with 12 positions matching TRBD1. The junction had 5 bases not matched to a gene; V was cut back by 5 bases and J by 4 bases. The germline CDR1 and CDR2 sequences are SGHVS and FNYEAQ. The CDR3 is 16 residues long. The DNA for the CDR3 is TGTGCCAGCAGCCCAGGGACAGGGGGCTTCACCGGGGAGCTGTTTTTT. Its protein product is CASSPGTGGFTGELFF. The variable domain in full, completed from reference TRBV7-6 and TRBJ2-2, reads GAGVSQSPRYKVTKRGQDVALRCDPISGHVSLYWYRQALGQGPEFLTYFNYEAQQDKSGLPNDRFSAERPEGSISTLTIQRTEQRDSAMYRCASSPGTGGFTGELFFGEGSRLTVL.

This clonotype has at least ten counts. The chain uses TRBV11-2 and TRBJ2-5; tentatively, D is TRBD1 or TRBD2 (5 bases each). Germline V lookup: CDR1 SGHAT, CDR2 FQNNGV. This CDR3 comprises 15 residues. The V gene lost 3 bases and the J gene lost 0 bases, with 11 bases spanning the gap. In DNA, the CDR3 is TGTGCCAGCAGCTTCCCCCGGGGCTACCAAGAGACCCAGTACTTC. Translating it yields CASSFPRGYQETQYF.

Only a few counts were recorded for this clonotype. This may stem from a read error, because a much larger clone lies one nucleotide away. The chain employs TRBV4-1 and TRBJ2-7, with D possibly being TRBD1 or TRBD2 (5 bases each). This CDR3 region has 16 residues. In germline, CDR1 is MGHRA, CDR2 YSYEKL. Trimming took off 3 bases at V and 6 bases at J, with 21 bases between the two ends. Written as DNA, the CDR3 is TGCGCCAGCAGCCACGTTCGGGGCCCCACGTCGAGCGAGCAGTACTTC. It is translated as CASSHVRGPTSSEQYF.

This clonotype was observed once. CDR3 nucleotide sequence: TGTGCCAGCAGTCGAGGACAGTTATATCAGCCCCAGCATTTT. This gives the protein CASSRGQLYQPQHF. J is TRBJ1-5 and V is TRBV2; a weak D match, TRBD1 (6 bases). This CDR3 comprises 14 residues. V dropped 5 bases and J dropped 5 bases, with 13 bases sitting between them. In germline, CDR1 is SNHLY, CDR2 FYNNEI.

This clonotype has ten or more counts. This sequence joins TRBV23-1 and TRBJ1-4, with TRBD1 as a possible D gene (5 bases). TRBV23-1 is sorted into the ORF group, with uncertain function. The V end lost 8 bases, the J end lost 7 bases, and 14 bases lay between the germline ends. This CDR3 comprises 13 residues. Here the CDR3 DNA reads TGCGCCAGCGGACCGTTCAGGGCTGAAAAACTGTTTTTT. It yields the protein CASGPFRAEKLFF.

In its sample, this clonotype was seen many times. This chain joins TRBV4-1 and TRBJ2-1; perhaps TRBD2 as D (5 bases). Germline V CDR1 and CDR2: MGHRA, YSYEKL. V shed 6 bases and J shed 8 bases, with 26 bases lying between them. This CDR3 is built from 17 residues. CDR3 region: CASRSTLARGSIDEQFF. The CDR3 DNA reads TGCGCCAGCAGATCGACTCTAGCACGAGGGAGTATCGATGAGCAGTTCTTC.

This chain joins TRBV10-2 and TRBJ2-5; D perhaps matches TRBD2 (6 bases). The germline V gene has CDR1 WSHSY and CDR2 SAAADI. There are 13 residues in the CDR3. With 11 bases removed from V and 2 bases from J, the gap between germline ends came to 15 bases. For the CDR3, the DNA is TGCGCCTGCTCCTCGGGACTTCAAGAGACCCAGTACTTC. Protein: CACSSGLQETQYF.